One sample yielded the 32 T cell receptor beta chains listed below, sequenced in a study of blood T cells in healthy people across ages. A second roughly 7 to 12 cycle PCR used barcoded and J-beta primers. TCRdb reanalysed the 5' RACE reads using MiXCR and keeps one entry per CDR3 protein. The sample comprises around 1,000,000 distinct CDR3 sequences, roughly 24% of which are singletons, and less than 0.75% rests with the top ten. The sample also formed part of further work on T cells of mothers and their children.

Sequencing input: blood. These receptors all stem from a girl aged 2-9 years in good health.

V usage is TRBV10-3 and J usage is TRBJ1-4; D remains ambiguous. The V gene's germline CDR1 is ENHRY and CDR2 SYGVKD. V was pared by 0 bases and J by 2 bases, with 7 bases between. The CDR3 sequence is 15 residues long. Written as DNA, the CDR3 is TGTGCCATCAGTGAGTCGGCGGGGACTAATGAAAAACTGTTTTTT. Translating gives CAISESAGTNEKLFF.

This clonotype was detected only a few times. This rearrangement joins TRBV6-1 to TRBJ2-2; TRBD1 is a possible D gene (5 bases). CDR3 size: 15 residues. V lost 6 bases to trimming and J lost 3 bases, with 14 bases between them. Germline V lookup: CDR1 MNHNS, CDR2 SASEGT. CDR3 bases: TGTGCCAGCAGAGGTGACAGTATCTACACCGGGGAGCTGTTTTTT. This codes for CASRGDSIYTGELFF.

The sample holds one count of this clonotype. In nucleotides, the CDR3 is TGTGCCACAATTTTGGGCTATGGCTACACCTTC. It encodes CATILGYGYTF. The chain is built from TRBV7-2 and TRBJ1-2; D not certain. Trimming removed 10 bases at V and 4 bases at J, with 10 bases between. The CDR3 length is 11 residues. Germline V gene sequence: CDR1 SGHTA, CDR2 FQGNSA.

The CDR3 nucleotides are TGTGCTAGTGGTTTGTTCGGGACGACTAATGAAAAACTGTTTTTT. It translates to CASGLFGTTNEKLFF. This sequence joins TRBV12-5 and TRBJ1-4; the D gene is possibly TRBD1 (5 bases). CDR1 LGHNT and CDR2 FRNRAP come from the germline V gene. Trimming cost V 2 bases and J 2 bases, with 9 bases left between them. The CDR3 spans 15 residues.

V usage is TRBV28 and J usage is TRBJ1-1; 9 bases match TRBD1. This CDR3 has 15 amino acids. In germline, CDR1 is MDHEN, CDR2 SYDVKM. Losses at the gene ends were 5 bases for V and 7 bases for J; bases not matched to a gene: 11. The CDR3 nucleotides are TGTGCCAGCAGTCCCCCCGACAGGGGGATTGTTGAAGCTTTCTTT. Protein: CASSPPDRGIVEAFF.

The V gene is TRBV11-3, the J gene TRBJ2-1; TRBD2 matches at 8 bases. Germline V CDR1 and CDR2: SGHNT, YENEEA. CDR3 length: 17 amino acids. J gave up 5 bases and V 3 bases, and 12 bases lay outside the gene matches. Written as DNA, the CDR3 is TGTGCCAGCAGCTTCTTTGCGGGGGGCTTCTTTAACAATGAGCAGTTCTTC. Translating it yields CASSFFAGGFFNNEQFF.

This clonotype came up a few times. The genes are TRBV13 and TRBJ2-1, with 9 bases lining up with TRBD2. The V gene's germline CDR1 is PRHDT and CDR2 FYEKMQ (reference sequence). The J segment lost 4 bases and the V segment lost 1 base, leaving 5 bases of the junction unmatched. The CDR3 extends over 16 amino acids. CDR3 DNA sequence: TGTGCCAGCAGCTTAGAGGGACTAGCTCGATACAATGAGCAGTTCTTC. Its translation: CASSLEGLARYNEQFF.

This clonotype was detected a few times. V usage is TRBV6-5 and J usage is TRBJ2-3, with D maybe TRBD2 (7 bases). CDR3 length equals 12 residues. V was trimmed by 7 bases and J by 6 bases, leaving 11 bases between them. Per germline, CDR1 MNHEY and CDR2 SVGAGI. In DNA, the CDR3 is TGTGCCAGCATGGGGGGGCCTGATACGCAGTATTTT. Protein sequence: CASMGGPDTQYF.

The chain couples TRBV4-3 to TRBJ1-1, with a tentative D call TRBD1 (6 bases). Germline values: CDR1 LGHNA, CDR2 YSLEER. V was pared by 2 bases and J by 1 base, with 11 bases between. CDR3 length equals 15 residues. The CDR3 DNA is TGCGCCAGCAGCCAACTGACACAGGGGAACACTGAAGCTTTCTTT. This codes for CASSQLTQGNTEAFF.

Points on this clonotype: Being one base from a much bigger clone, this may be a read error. The chain's CDR3 is CASVRDGDQPQHF. As DNA, the CDR3 is TGTGCCAGTGTCCGGGACGGAGATCAGCCCCAGCATTTT. The chain joins TRBV28 to TRBJ1-5, with D possibly being TRBD1 (5 bases). V lost 9 bases to trimming and J lost 5 bases, with 14 bases between them. The CDR3 sequence is 13 residues long. Germline CDR1 and CDR2: MDHEN and SYDVKM.

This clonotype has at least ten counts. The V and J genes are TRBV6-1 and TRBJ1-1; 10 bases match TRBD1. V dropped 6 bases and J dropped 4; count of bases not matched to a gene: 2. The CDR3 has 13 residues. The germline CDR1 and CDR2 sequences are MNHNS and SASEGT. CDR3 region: CASRRTGGTEAFF. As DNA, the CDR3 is TGTGCCAGCAGAAGGACAGGGGGCACTGAAGCTTTCTTT.

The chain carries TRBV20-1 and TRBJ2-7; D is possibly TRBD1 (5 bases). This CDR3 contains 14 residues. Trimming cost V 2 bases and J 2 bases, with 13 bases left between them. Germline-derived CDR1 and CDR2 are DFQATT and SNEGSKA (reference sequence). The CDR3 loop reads CSARLSTETYEQYF. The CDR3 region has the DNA TGCAGTGCTAGATTGTCGACAGAGACCTACGAGCAGTACTTC.

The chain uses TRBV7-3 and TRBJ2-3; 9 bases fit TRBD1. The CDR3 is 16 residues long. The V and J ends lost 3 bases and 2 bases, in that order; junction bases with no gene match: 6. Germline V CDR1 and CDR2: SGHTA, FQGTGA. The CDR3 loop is CASSFTGGGNTDTQYF. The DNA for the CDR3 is TGTGCCAGCAGCTTCACAGGGGGCGGTAACACAGATACGCAGTATTTT.

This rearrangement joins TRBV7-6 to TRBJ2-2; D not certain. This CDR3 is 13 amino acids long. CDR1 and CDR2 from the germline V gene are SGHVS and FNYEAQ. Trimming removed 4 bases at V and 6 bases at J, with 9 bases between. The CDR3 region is CASSSAYAGELFF. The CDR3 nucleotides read TGTGCCAGCAGCTCAGCATATGCCGGGGAGCTGTTTTTT.

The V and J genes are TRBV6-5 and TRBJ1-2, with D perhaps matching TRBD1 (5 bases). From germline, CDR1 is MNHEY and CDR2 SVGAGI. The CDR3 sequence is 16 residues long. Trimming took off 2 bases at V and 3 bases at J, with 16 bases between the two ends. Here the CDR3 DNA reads TGTGCCAGCAGTTACGGAGGGGTGGGGCAGTACTATGGCTACACCTTC. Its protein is CASSYGGVGQYYGYTF.

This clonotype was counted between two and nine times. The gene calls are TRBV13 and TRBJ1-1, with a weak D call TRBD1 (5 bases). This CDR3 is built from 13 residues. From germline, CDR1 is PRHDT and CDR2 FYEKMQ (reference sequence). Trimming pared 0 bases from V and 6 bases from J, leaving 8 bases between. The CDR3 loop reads CASSLGGGPEAFF. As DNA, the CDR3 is TGTGCCAGCAGCTTAGGCGGGGGACCTGAAGCTTTCTTT.

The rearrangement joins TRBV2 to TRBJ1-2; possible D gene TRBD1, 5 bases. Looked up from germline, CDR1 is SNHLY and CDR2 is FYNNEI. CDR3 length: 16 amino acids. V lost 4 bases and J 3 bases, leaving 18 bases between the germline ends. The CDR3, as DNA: TGTGCCAGCAGTGTCCGTGGGGCAAGGGGAGACTATGGCTACACCTTC. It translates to CASSVRGARGDYGYTF.

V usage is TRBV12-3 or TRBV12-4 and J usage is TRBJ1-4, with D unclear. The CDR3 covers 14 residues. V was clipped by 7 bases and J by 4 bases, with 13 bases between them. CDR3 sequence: CASNMGGYNEKLFF. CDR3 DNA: TGTGCCAGCAACATGGGAGGTTATAATGAAAAACTGTTTTTT.

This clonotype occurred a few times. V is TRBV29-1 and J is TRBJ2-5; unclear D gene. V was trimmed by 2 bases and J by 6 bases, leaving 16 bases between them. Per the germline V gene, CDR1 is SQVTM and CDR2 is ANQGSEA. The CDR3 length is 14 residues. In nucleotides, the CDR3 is TGCAGCGTTGAACAAGCTCGAATTGGAAAGACCCAGTACTTC. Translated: CSVEQARIGKTQYF.

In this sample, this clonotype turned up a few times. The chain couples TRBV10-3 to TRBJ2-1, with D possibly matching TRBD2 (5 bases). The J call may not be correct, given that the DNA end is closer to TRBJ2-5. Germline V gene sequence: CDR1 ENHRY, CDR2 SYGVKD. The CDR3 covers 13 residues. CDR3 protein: CAIRDSNAETQYF. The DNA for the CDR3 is TGTGCCATCAGGGACTCCAATGCCGAGACCCAGTACTTC.

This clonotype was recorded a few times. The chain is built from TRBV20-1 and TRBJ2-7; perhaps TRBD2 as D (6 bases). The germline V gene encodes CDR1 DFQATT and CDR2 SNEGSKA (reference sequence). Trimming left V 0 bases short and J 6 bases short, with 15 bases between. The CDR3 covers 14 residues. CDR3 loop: CSAREEGRPIEQYF. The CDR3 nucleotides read TGCAGTGCTAGAGAAGAAGGGAGGCCCATCGAGCAGTACTTC.

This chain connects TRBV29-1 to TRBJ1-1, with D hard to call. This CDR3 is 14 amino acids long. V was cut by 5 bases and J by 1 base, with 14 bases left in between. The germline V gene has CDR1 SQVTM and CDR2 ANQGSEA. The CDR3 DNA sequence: TGCAGCGTTAGAAATGAGTTCGGGAACACTGAAGCTTTCTTT. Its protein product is CSVRNEFGNTEAFF.

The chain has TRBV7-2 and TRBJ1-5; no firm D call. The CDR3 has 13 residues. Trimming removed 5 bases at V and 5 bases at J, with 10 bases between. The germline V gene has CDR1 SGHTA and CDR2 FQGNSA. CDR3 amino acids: CASSVRGDQPQHF. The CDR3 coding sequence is TGTGCCAGCAGCGTCCGGGGAGATCAGCCCCAGCATTTT.

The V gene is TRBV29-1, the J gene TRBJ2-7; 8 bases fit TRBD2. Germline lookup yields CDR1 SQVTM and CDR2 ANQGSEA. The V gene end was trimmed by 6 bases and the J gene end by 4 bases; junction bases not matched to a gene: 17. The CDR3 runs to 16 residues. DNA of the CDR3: TGCAGCGTATACCAGAGGGGCAGCGGGGGAGAGTACGAGCAGTACTTC. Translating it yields CSVYQRGSGGEYEQYF.

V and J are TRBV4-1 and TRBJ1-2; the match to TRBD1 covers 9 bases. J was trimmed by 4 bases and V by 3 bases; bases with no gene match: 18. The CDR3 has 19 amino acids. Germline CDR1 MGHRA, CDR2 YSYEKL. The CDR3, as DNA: TGCGCCAGCAGCCAGGAGCCAACAGGGGGCCTGAGGATCAGCTATGGCTACACCTTC. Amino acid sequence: CASSQEPTGGLRISYGYTF.

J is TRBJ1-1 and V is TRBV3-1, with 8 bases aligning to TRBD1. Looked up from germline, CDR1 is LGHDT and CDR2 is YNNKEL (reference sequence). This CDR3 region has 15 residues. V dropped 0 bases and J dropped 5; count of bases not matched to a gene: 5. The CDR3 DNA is TGTGCCAGCAGCCAAGAGGGACAGGCGGGGACTGAAGCTTTCTTT. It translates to CASSQEGQAGTEAFF.

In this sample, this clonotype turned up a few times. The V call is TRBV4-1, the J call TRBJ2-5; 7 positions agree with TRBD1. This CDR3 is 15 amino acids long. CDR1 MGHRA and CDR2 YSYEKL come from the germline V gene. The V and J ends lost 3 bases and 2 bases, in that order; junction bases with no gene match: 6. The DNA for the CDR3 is TGCGCCAGCAGCCACCACCGGACAGGACAAGAGACCCAGTACTTC. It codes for CASSHHRTGQETQYF.

The CDR3 protein is CASLRGGQKETQYF. The CDR3 nucleotides are TGTGCCAGCCTACGTGGGGGGCAAAAAGAGACCCAGTACTTC. V is TRBV7-9 and J is TRBJ2-5, with D possibly being TRBD1 or TRBD2 (6 bases each). The CDR3 is 14 residues long. V lost 8 bases to trimming and J lost 3 bases, with 16 bases between them. CDR1 is SEHNR and CDR2 is FQNEAQ in the germline V gene (reference sequence).

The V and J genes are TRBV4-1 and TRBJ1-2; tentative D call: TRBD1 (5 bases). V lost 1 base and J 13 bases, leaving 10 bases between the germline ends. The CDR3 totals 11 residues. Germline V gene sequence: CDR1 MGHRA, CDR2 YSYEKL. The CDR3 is CASSQGGVATF. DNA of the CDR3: TGCGCCAGCAGCCAAGGAGGGGTTGCCACCTTC.

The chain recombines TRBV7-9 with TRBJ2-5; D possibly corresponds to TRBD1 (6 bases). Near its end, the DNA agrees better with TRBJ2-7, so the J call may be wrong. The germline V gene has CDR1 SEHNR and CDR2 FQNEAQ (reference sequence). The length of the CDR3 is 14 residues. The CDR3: CASSSPGHGAEQYF. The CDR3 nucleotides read TGTGCCAGCAGCTCACCGGGACATGGGGCCGAGCAGTACTTC.

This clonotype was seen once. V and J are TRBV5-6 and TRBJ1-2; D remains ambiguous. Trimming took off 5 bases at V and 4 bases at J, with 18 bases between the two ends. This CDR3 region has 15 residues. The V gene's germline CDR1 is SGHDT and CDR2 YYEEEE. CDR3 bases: TGTGCCAGCAGTTTAGTCCAGGACGGATCCTATGGCTACACCTTC. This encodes CASSLVQDGSYGYTF.

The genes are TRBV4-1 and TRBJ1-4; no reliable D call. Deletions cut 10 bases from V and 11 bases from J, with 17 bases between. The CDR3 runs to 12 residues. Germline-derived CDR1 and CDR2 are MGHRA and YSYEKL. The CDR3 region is CATSGRSWKLFF. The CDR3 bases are TGCGCCACTTCAGGCCGGAGTTGGAAACTGTTTTTT.